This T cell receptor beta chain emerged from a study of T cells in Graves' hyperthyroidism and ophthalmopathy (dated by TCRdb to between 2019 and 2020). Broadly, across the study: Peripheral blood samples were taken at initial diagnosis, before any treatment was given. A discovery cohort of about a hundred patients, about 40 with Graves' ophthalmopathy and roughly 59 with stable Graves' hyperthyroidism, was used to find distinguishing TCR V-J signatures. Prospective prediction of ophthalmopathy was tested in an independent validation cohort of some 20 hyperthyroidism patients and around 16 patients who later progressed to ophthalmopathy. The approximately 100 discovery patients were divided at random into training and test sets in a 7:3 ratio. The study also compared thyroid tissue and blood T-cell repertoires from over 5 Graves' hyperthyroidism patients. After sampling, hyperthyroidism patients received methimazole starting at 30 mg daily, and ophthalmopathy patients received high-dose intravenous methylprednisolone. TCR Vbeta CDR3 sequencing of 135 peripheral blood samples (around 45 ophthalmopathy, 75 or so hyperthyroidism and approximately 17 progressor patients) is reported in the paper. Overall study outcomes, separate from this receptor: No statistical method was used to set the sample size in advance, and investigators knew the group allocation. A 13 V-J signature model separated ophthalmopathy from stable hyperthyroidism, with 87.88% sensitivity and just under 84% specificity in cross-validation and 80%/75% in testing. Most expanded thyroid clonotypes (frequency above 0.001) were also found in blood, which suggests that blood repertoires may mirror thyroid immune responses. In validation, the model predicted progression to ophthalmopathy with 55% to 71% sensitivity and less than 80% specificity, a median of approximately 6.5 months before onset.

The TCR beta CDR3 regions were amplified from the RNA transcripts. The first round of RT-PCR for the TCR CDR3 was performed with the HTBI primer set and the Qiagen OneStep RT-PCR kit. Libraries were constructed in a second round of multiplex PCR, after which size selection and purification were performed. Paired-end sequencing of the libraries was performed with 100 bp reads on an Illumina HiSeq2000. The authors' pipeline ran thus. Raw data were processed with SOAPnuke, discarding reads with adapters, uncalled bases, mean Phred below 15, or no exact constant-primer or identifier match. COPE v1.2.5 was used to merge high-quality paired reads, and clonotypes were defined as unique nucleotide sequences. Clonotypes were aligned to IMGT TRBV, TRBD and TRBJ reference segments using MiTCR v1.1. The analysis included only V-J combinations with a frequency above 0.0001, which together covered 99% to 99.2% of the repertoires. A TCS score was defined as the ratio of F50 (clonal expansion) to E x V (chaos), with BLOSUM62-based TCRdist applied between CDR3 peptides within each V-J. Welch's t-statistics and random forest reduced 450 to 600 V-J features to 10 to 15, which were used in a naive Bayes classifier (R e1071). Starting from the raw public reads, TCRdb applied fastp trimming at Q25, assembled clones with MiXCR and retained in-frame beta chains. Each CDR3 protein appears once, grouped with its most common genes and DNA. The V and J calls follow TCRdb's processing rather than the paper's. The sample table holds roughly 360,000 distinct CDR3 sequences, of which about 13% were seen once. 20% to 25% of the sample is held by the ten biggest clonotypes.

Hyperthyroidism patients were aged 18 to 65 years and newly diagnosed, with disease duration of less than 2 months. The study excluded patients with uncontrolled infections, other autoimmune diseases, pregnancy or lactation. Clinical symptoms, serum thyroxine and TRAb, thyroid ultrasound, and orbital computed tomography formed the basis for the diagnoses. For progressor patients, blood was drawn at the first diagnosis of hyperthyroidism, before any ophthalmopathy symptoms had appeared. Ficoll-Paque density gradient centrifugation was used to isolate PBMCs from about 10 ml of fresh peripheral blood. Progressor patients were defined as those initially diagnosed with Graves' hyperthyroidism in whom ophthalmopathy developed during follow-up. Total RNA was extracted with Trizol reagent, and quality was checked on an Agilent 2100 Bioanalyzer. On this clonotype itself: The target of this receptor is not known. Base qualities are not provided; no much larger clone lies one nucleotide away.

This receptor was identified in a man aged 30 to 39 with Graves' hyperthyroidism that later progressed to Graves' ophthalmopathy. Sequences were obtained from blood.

The CDR3 amino acid sequence is: CASIRVQGTIYF. In nucleotide form, the sequence is TGTGCCAGCATTCGAGTTCAGGGCACCATATATTTT. The V gene is TRBV12-3 or TRBV12-4 and the J gene is TRBJ1-3; tentative D gene TRBD1, with 5 bases matching. Cut back by 7 bases and 9 bases, the V and J ends lie 13 bases apart. Measured from the cysteine to the phenylalanine, the CDR3 is 12 residues long. The retained sequence is limited to the CDR3, 36 bases, with the frame set at the first base.